These 30 T cell receptor beta chains originate from one sample sequenced in a study of identifying expanded T cells in peripheral blood. The data were produced by immunoSEQ multiplex PCR, yet TCRdb's version contains in-frame clones alone and is incomplete. Of 100,000 to 150,000 clones listed, roughly 80% were seen once; the top ten hold over 3%. Sample: blood. These TCRs come from a person between 18 and 75 years old in good health.

The chain combines TRBV18 with TRBJ1-3; D is ambiguous. Germline-derived CDR1 and CDR2 are KGHSH and LQKENI. V was trimmed by 5 bases and J by 0 bases, leaving 20 bases between them. This CDR3 region has 18 residues. This CDR3 reads CASSSYSETILSGNTIYF. The CDR3 bases are TGTGCCAGCTCATCCTACTCGGAAACTATTCTCTCTGGAAACACCATATATTTT.

This rearrangement joins TRBV7-2 to TRBJ1-1; 7 nucleotides align to TRBD1. The CDR3 has 14 amino acids. J gave up 7 bases and V 5 bases, and 10 bases lay outside the gene matches. CDR1 is SGHTA, CDR2 FQGNSA, per germline. CDR3 sequence reads: CASSPFGGQVEAFF. In nucleotides, the CDR3 is TGTGCCAGCAGCCCATTTGGTGGACAGGTTGAAGCTTTCTTT.

This sequence joins TRBV7-9 and TRBJ2-5; D is unresolved. Germline V gene lookup returns CDR1 SEHNR and CDR2 FQNEAQ (reference sequence). Trimming left V 3 bases short and J 5 bases short, with 16 bases between. The CDR3 covers 15 residues. CDR3 sequence (DNA): TGTGCCAGCAGCTTTTATTTATCCGGGTCGGAGACCCAGTACTTC. As protein: CASSFYLSGSETQYF.

J is TRBJ2-2 and V is TRBV11-2; D ambiguous. V shed 4 bases and J shed 5 bases, with 8 bases lying between them. The CDR3 has 13 amino acids. From germline, CDR1 is SGHAT and CDR2 FQNNGV. In nucleotides, the CDR3 is TGTGCCAGCAGCTACACTGAAACCGGGGAGCTGTTTTTT. Protein sequence: CASSYTETGELFF.

The chain joins TRBV5-1 to TRBJ2-1, with 9 bases aligning to TRBD2. The CDR3 has 15 amino acids. Losses at the gene ends were 0 bases for V and 5 bases for J; bases not matched to a gene: 3. Germline V CDR1 and CDR2: SGHRS, YFSETQ. The CDR3 DNA follows: TGCGCCAGCAGCTTGGTGCGGGGGGGACACAATGAGCAGTTCTTC. Its protein product is CASSLVRGGHNEQFF.

The V and J genes are TRBV4-3 and TRBJ2-1; D may be TRBD1 or TRBD2 (5 bases each). V was clipped by 10 bases and J by 3 bases, with 13 bases between them. Germline V gene sequence: CDR1 LGHNA, CDR2 YSLEER. The length of the CDR3 is 13 residues. The CDR3 sequence is CATPGPFYNEQFF. The CDR3 nucleotides read TGCGCCACGCCGGGACCGTTCTACAATGAGCAGTTCTTC.

This clone was recorded once. The chain combines TRBV6-5 with TRBJ1-5; D remains ambiguous. V shed 0 bases and J shed 7 bases, with 7 bases lying between them. This CDR3 contains 13 residues. The germline V gene encodes CDR1 MNHEY and CDR2 SVGAGI. CDR3: CASSYSTGQPQHF. CDR3 in DNA: TGTGCCAGCAGTTACTCGACGGGGCAGCCCCAGCATTTT.

CDR3 sequence (DNA): TGCGCCAGCAGGGACAGCCTAACCTTGCCCGATGAGCAGTTCTTC. As protein: CASRDSLTLPDEQFF. The chain is built from TRBV5-1 and TRBJ2-1; D may be TRBD1 (6 bases). CDR1 and CDR2 from the germline V gene are SGHRS and YFSETQ. The length of the CDR3 is 15 residues. V shed 5 bases and J shed 8 bases, with 20 bases lying between them.

This chain uses TRBV30 with TRBJ2-2; unclear D gene. This CDR3 spans 13 amino acids. V was clipped by 4 bases and J by 1 base, with 7 bases between them. Germline-derived CDR1 and CDR2 are GTSNPN and SVGIG (reference sequence). CDR3 DNA sequence: TGTGCCTGGACACCAGGGAACACCGGGGAGCTGTTTTTT. This codes for CAWTPGNTGELFF.

This clone showed up just once. V and J are TRBV5-5 and TRBJ2-7; weak D call: TRBD2 (5 bases). CDR1 is SGHKS, CDR2 YYEKEE, per germline (reference sequence). V gave up 9 bases and J gave up 0 bases, with 19 bases separating them. The CDR3 length is 15 residues. The CDR3 reads CATGKTDTSSYEQYF. The DNA for the CDR3 is TGTGCCACCGGGAAAACTGACACGAGCTCCTACGAGCAGTACTTC.

The J gene is TRBJ2-3, the V gene TRBV2; 8 nucleotides line up with TRBD2. The germline CDR1 and CDR2 sequences are SNHLY and FYNNEI. With 7 bases clipped from V and 8 bases from J, the junction kept 11 bases outside the gene matches. This CDR3 has 14 amino acids. The CDR3 reads CASTTGGGGVTQYF. The DNA of the CDR3 is TGTGCCAGCACCACCGGGGGGGGTGGAGTTACGCAGTATTTT.

This chain uses TRBV30 with TRBJ1-3; tentatively, D is TRBD1 (5 bases). The germline V gene encodes CDR1 GTSNPN and CDR2 SVGIG (reference sequence). The V gene lost 0 bases and the J gene lost 2 bases, with 11 bases spanning the gap. This CDR3 has 15 residues. The CDR3 spells CAWSVSGGPGNTIYF. The CDR3 coding sequence is TGTGCCTGGAGTGTTTCGGGGGGACCTGGAAACACCATATATTTT.

Only one count was recorded for this clone. The chain employs TRBV9 and TRBJ1-2, with D perhaps matching TRBD1 (5 bases). Germline V CDR1 and CDR2: SGDLS, YYNGEE. The CDR3 contains 16 residues. V was trimmed by 3 bases and J by 8 bases, leaving 23 bases between them. CDR3 residues: CASSAPRLGEGSGYTF. The CDR3 region has the DNA TGTGCCAGCAGCGCCCCCCGATTGGGGGAGGGATCCGGCTACACCTTC.

The V call is TRBV5-6, the J call TRBJ1-1, with 7 bases aligning to TRBD1. The ends lost 0 bases at V and 3 bases at J; junction bases unmatched: 5. Germline V gene lookup returns CDR1 SGHDT and CDR2 YYEEEE. This CDR3 contains 15 residues. CDR3 sequence (DNA): TGTGCCAGCAGCTTGGACGGGACAGCCCACACTGAAGCTTTCTTT. Translation gives CASSLDGTAHTEAFF.

V and J are TRBV6-1 and TRBJ2-7; D unclear. Trimming shortened V by 7 bases and J by 7 bases, and 17 bases separated the two germline ends. Germline-derived CDR1 and CDR2 are MNHNS and SASEGT. The CDR3 has 13 residues. CDR3 coding DNA: TGTGCCAGCAACGCAGTTCGGTCTTCAGAGCAGTACTTC. Residues: CASNAVRSSEQYF.

The gene calls are TRBV12-5 and TRBJ2-1, with no clear D. The V end lost 3 bases, the J end lost 4 bases, and 22 bases lay between the germline ends. This CDR3 contains 18 residues. The germline CDR1 and CDR2 sequences are LGHNT and FRNRAP. In DNA, the CDR3 is TGTGCTAGTGGTTTTCATTCCCGGACGAGGAAGCTTTACAATGAGCAGTTCTTC. Translating gives CASGFHSRTRKLYNEQFF.

The chain couples TRBV27 to TRBJ1-1, with D possibly TRBD1 on 6 matching bases. Germline-derived CDR1 and CDR2 are MNHEY and SMNVEV (reference sequence). The CDR3 sequence is 13 residues long. The V gene lost 8 bases and the J gene lost 0 bases, with 10 bases spanning the gap. CDR3 DNA: TGTGCCAGCGGGGGACATTTGAACACTGAAGCTTTCTTT. It translates to CASGGHLNTEAFF.

This clone has at least ten counts. The chain links TRBV14 to TRBJ1-2, with D tentatively TRBD1 (5 bases). The CDR3 length is 15 residues. Germline-derived CDR1 and CDR2 are SGHDN and FVKESK. Between the trimmed V and J ends, which lost 4 bases and 2 bases, there was a span of 14 bases. The CDR3 bases are TGTGCCAGCAGCCTGTCGGGACTGGGGAACTATGGCTACACCTTC. This encodes CASSLSGLGNYGYTF.

The chain links TRBV18 to TRBJ1-5; 7 bases map to TRBD1. CDR1 and CDR2 (germline): KGHSH, LQKENI. The CDR3 has 15 amino acids. V gave up 3 bases and J gave up 6 bases; unmatched junction bases: 8. CDR3 nucleotide sequence: TGTGCCAGCTCACCCAACAGGGGAAGTGGTCAGCCCCAGCATTTT. Its protein product is CASSPNRGSGQPQHF.

This chain links TRBV29-1 with TRBJ1-1; D is ambiguous. The CDR3 sequence is 13 residues long. In germline, CDR1 is SQVTM, CDR2 ANQGSEA. Trimming left V 5 bases short and J 5 bases short, with 15 bases between. The CDR3 bases are TGCAGCGTTTCTGCTCAGGTGGCTACTGAAGCTTTCTTT. It encodes CSVSAQVATEAFF.

The chain carries TRBV28 and TRBJ2-4; 8 positions match TRBD2. CDR1 and CDR2 (germline): MDHEN, SYDVKM. V gave up 7 bases and J gave up 5 bases; unmatched junction bases: 10. CDR3 length: 15 residues. The CDR3 region has the DNA TGTGCCAGCACCCGGGGGGGGGCGGAGGAAAACATTCAGTACTTC. Translated: CASTRGGAEENIQYF.

The chain combines TRBV5-6 with TRBJ2-3; 8 bases align to TRBD2. The germline V gene encodes CDR1 SGHDT and CDR2 YYEEEE. Trimming took 4 bases from V and 3 from J; bases not matched to a gene: 7. The CDR3 loop spans 15 amino acids. CDR3 sequence reads: CASSPGGAGTDTQYF. DNA for the CDR3: TGTGCCAGCAGCCCCGGGGGGGCCGGGACAGATACGCAGTATTTT.

This clone was picked up one time. This chain uses TRBV9 with TRBJ2-1, with D maybe TRBD2 (6 bases). The CDR3 length is 16 residues. Trimming pared 3 bases from V and 5 bases from J, leaving 18 bases between. The germline gives CDR1 SGDLS, CDR2 YYNGEE. The CDR3 sequence is CASSGAPDYGHNEQFF. CDR3 coding DNA: TGTGCCAGCAGCGGGGCCCCGGACTATGGGCACAATGAGCAGTTCTTC.

The J gene is TRBJ1-2, the V gene TRBV2; a possible D gene is TRBD1 (5 bases). Germline V gene lookup returns CDR1 SNHLY and CDR2 FYNNEI. The V end lost 10 bases, the J end lost 8 bases, and 29 bases lay between the germline ends. The CDR3 has 16 residues. CDR3 protein: CAKKRDVLKSVGGYTF. CDR3 in DNA: TGTGCCAAAAAGCGGGACGTTTTGAAGTCCGTCGGAGGCTACACCTTC.

The chain combines TRBV5-5 with TRBJ1-2; no definite D call. Germline V gene sequence: CDR1 SGHKS, CDR2 YYEKEE (reference sequence). V lost 2 bases and J 4 bases, leaving 15 bases between the germline ends. The CDR3 is 15 residues long. CDR3 coding DNA: TGTGCCAGCAGCTTAGACCCCCAGGTATCCTATGGCTACACCTTC. Translated, it gives CASSLDPQVSYGYTF.

The chain recombines TRBV6-5 with TRBJ1-2; D is unclear. The CDR3 sequence is 13 residues long. Germline assignment: CDR1 MNHEY and CDR2 SVGAGI. V was shortened by 2 bases and J by 4 bases, with 8 bases between the two germline ends. The CDR3 reads CASSYGGVYGYTF. The CDR3, as DNA: TGTGCCAGCAGTTACGGTGGGGTCTATGGCTACACCTTC.

The gene calls are TRBV30 and TRBJ1-2; TRBD1 might be the D (5 bases). CDR3 length: 12 amino acids. The V end was cut by 8 bases, the J end by 6 bases, with 16 bases between. Germline V gives CDR1 GTSNPN, CDR2 SVGIG (reference sequence). CDR3: CAGRGTGDGYTF. CDR3 DNA: TGTGCCGGACGGGGGACGGGTGATGGCTACACCTTC. Based on the CDR3 plus reference TRBV30 and TRBJ1-2, the full variable domain is SQTIHQWPATLVQPVGSPLSLECTVEGTSNPNLYWYRQAAGRGLQLLFYSVGIGQISSEVPQNLSASRPQDRQFILSSKKLLLSDSGFYLCAGRGTGDGYTFGSGTRLTVV.

DNA of the CDR3: TGTGCCAGCAGCCGTACCAGGACTAGCGGGGTTACCGGGGAGCTGTTTTTT. Translated: CASSRTRTSGVTGELFF. This chain uses TRBV7-2 with TRBJ2-2; 12 bases align to TRBD2. CDR3 length equals 17 residues. The germline gives CDR1 SGHTA, CDR2 FQGNSA. J lost 5 bases, V lost 5 bases, and 9 bases had no gene match.

This clone appeared a few times. This chain uses TRBV29-1 with TRBJ1-1, with TRBD1 matching over 7 bases. The CDR3 is 12 amino acids. Germline CDR1 reads SQVTM; CDR2 reads ANQGSEA. V gave up 7 bases and J gave up 4 bases; unmatched junction bases: 6. CDR3 residues: CSADRELTEAFF. The CDR3 region has the DNA TGCAGCGCTGACAGGGAACTCACTGAAGCTTTCTTT.

The CDR3 protein is CASRDSDRGPFYEQYF. Written as DNA, the CDR3 is TGTGCCAGCAGAGACAGCGACAGGGGGCCTTTCTACGAGCAGTACTTC. The rearrangement links TRBV2 to TRBJ2-7; 10 bases are a match to TRBD1. The J segment lost 3 bases and the V segment lost 6 bases, leaving 11 bases of the junction unmatched. The CDR3 has 16 amino acids. Germline CDR1 is SNHLY and CDR2 is FYNNEI. The full variable domain, with the rest looked up from reference TRBV2 and TRBJ2-7, is EPEVTQTPSHQVTQMGQEVILRCVPISNHLYFYWYRQILGQKVEFLVSFYNNEISEKSEIFDDQFSVERPDGSNFTLKIRSTKLEDSAMYFCASRDSDRGPFYEQYFGPGTRLTVT.